This entry features one T cell receptor (beta chain) sequence. What it binds is unknown. This CDR3 has 13 residues. Germline-derived CDR1 and CDR2 are MDHEN and SYDVKM. Unmatched junction bases numbered 2, after V lost 5 bases and J lost 2 bases. No neoadjuvant therapy was given to the selected pancreatic ductal adenocarcinoma patients before their surgery. The data are from a study of T cells in pancreatic ductal adenocarcinoma. The study, taken as a whole, reports: No significant tumor-blood clonality difference; means were about 0.11 and 0.072. Compared with tumor, blood showed more total productive templates and roughly 8-fold more clonotypes.

Here immunoSEQ multiplex PCR was the method, and the copy in TCRdb shows in-frame clones only, minus some. The sample lists about 29,000 clones; 90% to 95% were seen once. This TCR came from a human donor with pancreatic ductal adenocarcinoma. V is TRBV28 and J is TRBJ2-7; 8 bases align to TRBD1. The sequenced material came from PBMCs. The CDR3 loop reads CASSRTGTYEQYF. The CDR3 region has the DNA TGTGCCAGCAGTAGGACAGGGACCTACGAGCAGTACTTC.